This T cell receptor beta chain came from a study of blood T cell repertoires in COVID-19. Study context: The cDNA or gDNA used as material had been derived from T cells, B-cell-depleted T cells, or PBMCs.

The assay was immunoSEQ multiplex PCR, and TCRdb's table has in-frame clones only and misses some. This sample has some 150,000 clones, with more than 80% found just once. Germline CDR1 and CDR2: LNHDA and SQIVND (reference sequence). The CDR3 totals 13 residues. V dropped 4 bases and J dropped 2 bases, with 7 bases sitting between them. The chain uses TRBV19 and TRBJ2-3; tentatively, D is TRBD2 (5 bases). The specimen was peripheral blood. The TCR comes from a man aged 50 to 59 with acute or convalescent COVID-19. CDR3 coding DNA: TGTGCCAGTAGTAGCGGGTTCACAGATACGCAGTATTTT. Residues: CASSSGFTDTQYF.